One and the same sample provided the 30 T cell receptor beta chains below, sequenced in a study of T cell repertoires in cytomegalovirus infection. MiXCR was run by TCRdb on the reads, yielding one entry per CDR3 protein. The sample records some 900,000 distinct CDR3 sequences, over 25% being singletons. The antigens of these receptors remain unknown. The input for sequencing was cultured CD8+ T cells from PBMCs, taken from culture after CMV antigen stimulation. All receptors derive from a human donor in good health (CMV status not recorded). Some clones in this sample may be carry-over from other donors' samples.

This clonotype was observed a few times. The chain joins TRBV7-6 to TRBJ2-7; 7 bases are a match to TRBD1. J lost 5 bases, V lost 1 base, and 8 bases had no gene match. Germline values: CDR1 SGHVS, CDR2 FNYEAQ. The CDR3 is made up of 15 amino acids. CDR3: CASSLGKGAVDEQYV. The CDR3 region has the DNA TGTGCCAGCAGCTTAGGGAAGGGGGCAGTTGACGAGCAGTACGTC.

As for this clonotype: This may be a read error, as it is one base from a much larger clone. This CDR3 is CANSLGDATNEKLFF. CDR3 nucleotide sequence: TGTGCCAACAGCCTGGGGGATGCAACTAATGAAAAACTGTTTTTT. The V and J genes are TRBV7-2 and TRBJ1-4; a possible D gene is TRBD1 (5 bases). The CDR3 totals 15 residues. The germline CDR1 and CDR2 sequences are SGHTA and FQGNSA.

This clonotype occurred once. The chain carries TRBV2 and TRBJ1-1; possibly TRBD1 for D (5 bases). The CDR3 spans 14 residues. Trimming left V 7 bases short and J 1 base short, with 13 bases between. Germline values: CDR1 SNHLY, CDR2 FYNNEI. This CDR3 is CASMGQTPNTEAFF. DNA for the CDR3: TGTGCCAGCATGGGGCAAACCCCGAACACTGAAGCTTTCTTT.

The CDR3 sequence: CASSEYRVGYNEQFF. For the CDR3, the DNA is TGTGCCAGCAGTGAATATAGGGTTGGCTACAATGAGCAGTTCTTC. This chain links TRBV25-1 with TRBJ2-1; D is ambiguous. Deletions cut 0 bases from V and 3 bases from J, with 9 bases between. Germline V gene lookup returns CDR1 MGHDK and CDR2 SYGVNS. The CDR3 is 15 amino acids.

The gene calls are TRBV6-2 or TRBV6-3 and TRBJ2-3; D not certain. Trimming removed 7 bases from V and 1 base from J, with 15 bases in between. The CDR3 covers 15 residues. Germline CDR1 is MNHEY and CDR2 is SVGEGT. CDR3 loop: CASNRGESRTDTQYF. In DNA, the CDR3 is TGTGCCAGCAATAGAGGAGAGAGCCGCACAGATACGCAGTATTTT.

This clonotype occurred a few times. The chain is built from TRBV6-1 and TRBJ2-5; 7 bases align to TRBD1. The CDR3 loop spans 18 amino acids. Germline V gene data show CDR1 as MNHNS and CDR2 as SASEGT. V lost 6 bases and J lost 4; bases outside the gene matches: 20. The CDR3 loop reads CASSPNHYASQGRETQYF. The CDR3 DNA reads TGTGCCAGCAGCCCTAATCATTACGCTTCACAGGGGAGAGAGACCCAGTACTTC.

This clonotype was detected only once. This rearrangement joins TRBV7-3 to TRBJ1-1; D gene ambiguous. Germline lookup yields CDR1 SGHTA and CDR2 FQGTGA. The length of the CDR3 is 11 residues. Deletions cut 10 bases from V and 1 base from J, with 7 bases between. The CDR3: CATVKNTEAFF. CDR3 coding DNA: TGTGCCACCGTTAAGAACACTGAAGCTTTCTTT.

In DNA form, the CDR3 reads TGTGCCAGCAGTTACTCTTTGGGTTACGAGCAGTACTTC. Protein: CASSYSLGYEQYF. The rearrangement joins TRBV6-5 to TRBJ2-7, with D unresolved. This CDR3 has 13 residues. V was pared by 0 bases and J by 4 bases, with 7 bases between. Germline CDR1 and CDR2: MNHEY and SVGAGI.

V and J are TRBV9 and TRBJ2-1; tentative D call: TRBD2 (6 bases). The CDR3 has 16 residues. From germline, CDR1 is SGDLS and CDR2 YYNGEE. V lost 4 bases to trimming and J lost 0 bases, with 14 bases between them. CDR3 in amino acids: CASSFSRGGSYNEQFF. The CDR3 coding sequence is TGTGCCAGCAGCTTTTCTAGGGGAGGCTCCTACAATGAGCAGTTCTTC.

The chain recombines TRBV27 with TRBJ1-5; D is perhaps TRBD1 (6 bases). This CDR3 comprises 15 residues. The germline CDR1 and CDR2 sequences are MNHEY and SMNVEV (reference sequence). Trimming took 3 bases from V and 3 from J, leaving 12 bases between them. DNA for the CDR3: TGTGCCAGCAGTTTGGTGGGGGCAAACAATCAGCCCCAGCATTTT. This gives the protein CASSLVGANNQPQHF.

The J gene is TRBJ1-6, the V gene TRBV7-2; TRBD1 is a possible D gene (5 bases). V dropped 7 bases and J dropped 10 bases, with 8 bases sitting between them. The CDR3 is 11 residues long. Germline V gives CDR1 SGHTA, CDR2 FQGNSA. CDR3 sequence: CASTEGSPLHF. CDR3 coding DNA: TGTGCCAGCACCGAGGGGTCACCCCTCCACTTT.

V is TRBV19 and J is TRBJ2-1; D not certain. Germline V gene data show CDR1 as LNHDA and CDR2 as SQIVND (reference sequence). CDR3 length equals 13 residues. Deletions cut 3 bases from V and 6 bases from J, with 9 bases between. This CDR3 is CASSMSRSNEQFF. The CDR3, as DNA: TGTGCCAGTAGTATGTCCAGGTCCAATGAGCAGTTCTTC. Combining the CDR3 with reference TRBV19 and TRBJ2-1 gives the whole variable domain DGGITQSPKYLFRKEGQNVTLSCEQNLNHDAMYWYRQDPGQGLRLIYYSQIVNDFQKGDIAEGYSVSREKKESFPLTVTSAQKNPTAFYLCASSMSRSNEQFFGPGTRLTVL.

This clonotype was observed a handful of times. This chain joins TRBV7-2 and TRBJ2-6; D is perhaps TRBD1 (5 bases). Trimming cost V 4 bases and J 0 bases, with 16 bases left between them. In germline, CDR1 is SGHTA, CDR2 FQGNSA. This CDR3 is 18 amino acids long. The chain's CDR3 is CASSWSREIVSGANVLTF. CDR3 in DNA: TGTGCCAGCAGCTGGTCCAGGGAAATTGTCTCTGGGGCCAACGTCCTGACTTTC. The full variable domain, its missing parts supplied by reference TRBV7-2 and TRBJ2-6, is GAGVSQSPSNKVTEKGKDVELRCDPISGHTALYWYRQSLGQGLEFLIYFQGNSAPDKSGLPSDRFSAERTGGSVSTLTIQRTQQEDSAVYLCASSWSREIVSGANVLTFGAGSRLTVL.

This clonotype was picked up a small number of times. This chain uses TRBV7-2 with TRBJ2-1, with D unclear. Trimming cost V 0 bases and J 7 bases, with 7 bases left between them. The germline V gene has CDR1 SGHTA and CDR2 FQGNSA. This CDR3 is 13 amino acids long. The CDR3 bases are TGTGCCAGCAGCTTAGCGGCACGAAATGAGCAGTTCTTC. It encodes CASSLAARNEQFF.

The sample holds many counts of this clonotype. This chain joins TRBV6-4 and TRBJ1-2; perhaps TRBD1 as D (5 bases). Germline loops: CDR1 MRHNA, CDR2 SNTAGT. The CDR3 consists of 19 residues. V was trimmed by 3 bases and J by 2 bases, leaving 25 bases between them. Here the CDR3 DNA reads TGTGCCAGCAGTGAATTTTACAGGCCAATAACTCCCCTAAACTATGGCTACACCTTC. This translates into CASSEFYRPITPLNYGYTF.

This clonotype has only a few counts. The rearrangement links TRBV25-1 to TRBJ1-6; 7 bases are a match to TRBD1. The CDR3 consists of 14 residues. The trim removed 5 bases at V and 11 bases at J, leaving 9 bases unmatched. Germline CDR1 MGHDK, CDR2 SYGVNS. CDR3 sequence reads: CASSFRGAQAPLHF. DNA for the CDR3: TGTGCCAGCAGTTTCAGGGGGGCGCAGGCACCCCTCCACTTT.

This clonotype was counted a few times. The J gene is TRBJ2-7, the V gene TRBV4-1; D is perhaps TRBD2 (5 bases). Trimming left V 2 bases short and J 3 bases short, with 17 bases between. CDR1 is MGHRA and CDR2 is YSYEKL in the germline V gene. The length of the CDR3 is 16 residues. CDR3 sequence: CASSQTPMAGGYEQYF. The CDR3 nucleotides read TGCGCCAGCAGCCAAACCCCGATGGCAGGAGGCTACGAGCAGTACTTC.

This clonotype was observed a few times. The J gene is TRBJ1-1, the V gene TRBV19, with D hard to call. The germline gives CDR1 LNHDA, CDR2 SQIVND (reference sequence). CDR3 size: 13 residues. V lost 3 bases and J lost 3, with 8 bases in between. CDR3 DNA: TGTGCCAGTAGTATGTCCCTCTACACTGAAGCTTTCTTT. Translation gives CASSMSLYTEAFF.

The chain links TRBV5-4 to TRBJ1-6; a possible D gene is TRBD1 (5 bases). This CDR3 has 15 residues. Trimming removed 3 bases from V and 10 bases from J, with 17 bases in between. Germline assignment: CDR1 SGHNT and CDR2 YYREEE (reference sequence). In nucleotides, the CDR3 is TGTGCCAGCAGCTATCAAAAGAACCGGGGCTCACCCCTCCACTTT. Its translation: CASSYQKNRGSPLHF.

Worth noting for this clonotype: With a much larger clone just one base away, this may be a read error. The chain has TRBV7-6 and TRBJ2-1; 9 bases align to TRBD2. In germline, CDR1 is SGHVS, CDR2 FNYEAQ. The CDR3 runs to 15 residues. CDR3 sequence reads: CTSSYSGGSYNEQFF. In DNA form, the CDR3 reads TGTACCAGCAGCTATAGCGGGGGCTCCTACAATGAGCAGTTCTTC.

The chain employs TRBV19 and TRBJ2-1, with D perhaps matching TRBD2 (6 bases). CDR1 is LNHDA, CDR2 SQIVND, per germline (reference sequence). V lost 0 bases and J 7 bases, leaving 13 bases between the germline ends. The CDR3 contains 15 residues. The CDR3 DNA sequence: TGTGCCAGTAGTATAGATGGGGGAGGACCGAATGAGCAGTTCTTC. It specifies CASSIDGGGPNEQFF.

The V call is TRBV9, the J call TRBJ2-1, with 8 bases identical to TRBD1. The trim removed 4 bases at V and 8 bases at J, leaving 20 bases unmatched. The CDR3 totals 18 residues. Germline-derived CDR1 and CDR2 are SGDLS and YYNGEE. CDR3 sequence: CASSQGWIGQGDLDEQFF. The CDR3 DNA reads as TGTGCCAGCAGCCAGGGATGGATTGGACAGGGTGATTTGGATGAGCAGTTCTTC. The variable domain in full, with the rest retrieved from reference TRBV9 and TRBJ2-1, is DSGVTQTPKHLITATGQRVTLRCSPRSGDLSVYWYQQSLDQGLQFLIQYYNGEERAKGNILERFSAQQFPDLHSELNLSSLELGDSALYFCASSQGWIGQGDLDEQFFGPGTRLTVL.

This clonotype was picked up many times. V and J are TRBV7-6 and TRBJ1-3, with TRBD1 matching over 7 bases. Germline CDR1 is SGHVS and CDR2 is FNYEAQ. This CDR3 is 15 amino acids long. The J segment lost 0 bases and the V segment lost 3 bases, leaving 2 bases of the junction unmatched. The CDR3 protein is CASSFAGGSGNTIYF. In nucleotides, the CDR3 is TGTGCCAGCAGCTTTGCAGGGGGCTCTGGAAACACCATATATTTT.

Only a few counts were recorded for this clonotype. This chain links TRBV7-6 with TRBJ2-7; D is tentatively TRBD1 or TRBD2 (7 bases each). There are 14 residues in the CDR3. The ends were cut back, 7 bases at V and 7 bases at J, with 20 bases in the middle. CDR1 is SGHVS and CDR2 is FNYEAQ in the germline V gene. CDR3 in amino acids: CASTPGEGAEEQYF. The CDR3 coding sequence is TGTGCCAGCACCCCTGGGGAGGGGGCGGAGGAGCAGTACTTC.

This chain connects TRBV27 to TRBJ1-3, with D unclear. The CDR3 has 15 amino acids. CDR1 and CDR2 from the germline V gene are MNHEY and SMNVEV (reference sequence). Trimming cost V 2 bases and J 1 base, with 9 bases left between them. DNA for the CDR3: TGTGCCAGCAGTTTAAGCATAGAGTCTGGAAACACCATATATTTT. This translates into CASSLSIESGNTIYF.

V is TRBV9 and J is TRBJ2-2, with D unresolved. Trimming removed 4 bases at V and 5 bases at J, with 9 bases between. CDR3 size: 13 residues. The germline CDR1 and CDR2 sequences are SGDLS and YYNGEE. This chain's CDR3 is CASSPDGTGELFF. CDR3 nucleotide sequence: TGTGCCAGCAGCCCCGACGGTACCGGGGAGCTGTTTTTT. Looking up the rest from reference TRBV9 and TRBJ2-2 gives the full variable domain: DSGVTQTPKHLITATGQRVTLRCSPRSGDLSVYWYQQSLDQGLQFLIQYYNGEERAKGNILERFSAQQFPDLHSELNLSSLELGDSALYFCASSPDGTGELFFGEGSRLTVL.

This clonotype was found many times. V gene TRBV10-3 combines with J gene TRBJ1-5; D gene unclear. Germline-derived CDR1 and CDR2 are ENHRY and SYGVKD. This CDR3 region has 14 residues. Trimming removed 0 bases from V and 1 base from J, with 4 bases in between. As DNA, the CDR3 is TGTGCCATCAGTGAGTCGGGGAGCAATCAGCCCCAGCATTTT. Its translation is CAISESGSNQPQHF.

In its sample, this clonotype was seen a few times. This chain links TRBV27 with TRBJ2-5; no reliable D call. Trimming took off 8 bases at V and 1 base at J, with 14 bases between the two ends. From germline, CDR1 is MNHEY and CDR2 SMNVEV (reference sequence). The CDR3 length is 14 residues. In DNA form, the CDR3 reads TGTGCCAGCGCGGCTTCAGGAGTCCAAGAGACCCAGTACTTC. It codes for CASAASGVQETQYF.

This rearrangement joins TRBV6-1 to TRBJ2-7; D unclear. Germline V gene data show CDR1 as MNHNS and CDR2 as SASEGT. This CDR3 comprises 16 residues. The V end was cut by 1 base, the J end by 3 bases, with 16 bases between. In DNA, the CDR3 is TGTGCCAGCAGTGAAGAAAGGTTCAAGTCGCACTACGAGCAGTACTTC. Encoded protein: CASSEERFKSHYEQYF.

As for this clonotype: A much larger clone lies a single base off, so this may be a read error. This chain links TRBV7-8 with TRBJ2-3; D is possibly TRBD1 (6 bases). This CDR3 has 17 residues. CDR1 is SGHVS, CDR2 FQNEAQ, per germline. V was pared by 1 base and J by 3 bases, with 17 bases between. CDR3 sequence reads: CASSLGDNDVTTDTQYF. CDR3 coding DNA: TGTGCCAGCAGCTTAGGGGACAACGATGTGACAACAGATACGCAGTATTTT.